These 22 T cell receptor beta chains were sequenced from one sample in a study of shared clonotypes between healthy human individuals. Some clones are missing from TCRdb's copy, which holds only in-frame ones; the method was immunoSEQ multiplex PCR. The data contain around 2,000,000 clones, about 94% of them singletons. In the naive CD8 group, cells lacked CD45RO and were positively selected for CCR7, so terminally differentiated effector memory CD45RA+ cells were left out. The sequenced sample was naive CD8+ T cells sorted from blood. All receptors come from a man younger than 30 in good health.

As concerns this clone: This same CDR3 is encoded by further DNA sequences in the sample. J is TRBJ2-7 and V is TRBV7-6; D is ambiguous. V lost 3 bases and J lost 0, with 6 bases in between. This CDR3 is 13 amino acids long. Germline CDR1 reads SGHVS; CDR2 reads FNYEAQ. The CDR3 spells CASSFGSSYEQYF. The CDR3 DNA follows: TGTGCCAGCAGCTTCGGCAGCTCCTACGAGCAGTACTTC.

The chain combines TRBV7-3 with TRBJ2-2; no firm D call. CDR3 length: 12 residues. V lost 5 bases, J lost 3 bases, and 4 bases lay in between. CDR1 is SGHTA, CDR2 FQGTGA, per germline. In DNA, the CDR3 is TGTGCCAGCAGCCCCGACACCGGGGAGCTGTTTTTT. This sequence encodes CASSPDTGELFF.

CDR3 region: CASSLGLAGTQETQYF. The CDR3 bases are TGTGCCAGCAGCCTGGGACTAGCGGGAACCCAAGAGACCCAGTACTTC. This chain links TRBV28 with TRBJ2-5; 13 bases agree with TRBD2. Germline V gene data show CDR1 as MDHEN and CDR2 as SYDVKM. CDR3 length: 16 amino acids. V gave up 6 bases and J gave up 1 base; unmatched junction bases: 5.

This clone has a handful of counts. The chain is built from TRBV7-2 and TRBJ2-2; D is ambiguous. The CDR3 consists of 11 residues. Germline CDR1 is SGHTA and CDR2 is FQGNSA. Trimming cost V 11 bases and J 6 bases, with 10 bases left between them. CDR3 sequence reads: CALLLAGELFF. CDR3 bases: TGTGCCCTACTCCTGGCCGGGGAGCTGTTTTTT.

V and J are TRBV4-1 and TRBJ1-2; TRBD1 is a possible D gene (5 bases). The CDR3 has 17 amino acids. V shed 0 bases and J shed 3 bases, with 17 bases lying between them. Germline CDR1 reads MGHRA; CDR2 reads YSYEKL. The CDR3 reads CASSQDLGDRGYYGYTF. CDR3 DNA sequence: TGCGCCAGCAGCCAAGATTTGGGGGATAGGGGTTACTATGGCTACACCTTC.

The CDR3 here is CASSYGTGVSTEAFF. In nucleotides, the CDR3 is TGTGCCAGCAGTTATGGGACAGGGGTGTCCACTGAAGCTTTCTTT. The V call is TRBV6-5, the J call TRBJ1-1; the match to TRBD1 covers 10 bases. In germline, CDR1 is MNHEY, CDR2 SVGAGI. The length of the CDR3 is 15 residues. The V and J ends lost 3 bases and 4 bases, in that order; junction bases with no gene match: 5.

The J gene is TRBJ2-7, the V gene TRBV5-4; TRBD1 matches at 10 bases. The CDR3 consists of 15 residues. V gave up 5 bases and J gave up 2 bases; unmatched junction bases: 7. Germline V gene lookup returns CDR1 SGHNT and CDR2 YYREEE (reference sequence). The CDR3 DNA sequence: TGTGCCAGCAGAGGGGGACAGGGGAGTACCTACGAGCAGTACTTC. This gives the protein CASRGGQGSTYEQYF.

This chain connects TRBV19 to TRBJ1-2; no clear D. V lost 2 bases to trimming and J lost 2 bases, with 12 bases between them. From germline, CDR1 is LNHDA and CDR2 SQIVND (reference sequence). The CDR3 runs 15 residues. As DNA, the CDR3 is TGTGCCAGTAGTATACTCCCCGGGAGCAACTATGGCTACACCTTC. This codes for CASSILPGSNYGYTF.

This clone was detected only a few times. This chain connects TRBV11-2 to TRBJ1-6; perhaps TRBD1 as D (6 bases). V lost 5 bases to trimming and J lost 10 bases, with 15 bases between them. There are 14 residues in the CDR3. CDR1 and CDR2 from the germline V gene are SGHAT and FQNNGV. The CDR3 reads CASSTQWDTSPLHF. The CDR3 bases are TGTGCCAGCAGCACTCAATGGGACACCTCACCCCTCCACTTT.

A note on this clone: A read error may produce the germline difference seen at one junction end. V gene TRBV6-1 combines with J gene TRBJ2-5; 8 bases map to TRBD1. Looked up from germline, CDR1 is MNHNS and CDR2 is SASEGT. The CDR3 totals 17 residues. Written as DNA, the CDR3 is TGTGCCAGCGGTGACAGGGGTATTTCGGGTCTGTGGGAGACCCAGTACTTC. This codes for CASGDRGISGLWETQYF.

This clone appeared once. Other DNA sequences in this specimen translate into the identical CDR3. V usage is TRBV6-5 and J usage is TRBJ1-5; D is unresolved. Looked up from germline, CDR1 is MNHEY and CDR2 is SVGAGI. The CDR3 is 13 residues long. V lost 6 bases, J lost 5 bases, and 11 bases lay in between. The CDR3 DNA reads as TGTGCCAGCAGCTTCGACCGGGATCAGCCCCAGCATTTT. As protein: CASSFDRDQPQHF.

This chain uses TRBV19 with TRBJ1-2, with a possible D match to TRBD1 (5 bases). The CDR3 extends over 14 amino acids. With 3 bases removed from V and 8 bases from J, the gap between germline ends came to 16 bases. CDR1 LNHDA and CDR2 SQIVND come from the germline V gene (reference sequence). The CDR3 nucleotides read TGTGCCAGTAGTATTTCCCCAGGGCCGGCCGGCTACACCTTC. Encoded protein: CASSISPGPAGYTF.

The chain has TRBV5-4 and TRBJ2-5, with D unresolved. Trimming removed 3 bases from V and 5 bases from J, with 14 bases in between. This CDR3 comprises 14 residues. In germline, CDR1 is SGHNT, CDR2 YYREEE (reference sequence). CDR3 residues: CASSSWSLRETQYF. The CDR3 DNA sequence: TGTGCCAGCAGCTCTTGGTCCCTCCGGGAGACCCAGTACTTC.

This sequence joins TRBV7-9 and TRBJ2-7, with 8 nucleotides matching TRBD2. The germline V gene has CDR1 SEHNR and CDR2 FQNEAQ (reference sequence). With V trimmed by 6 bases and J by 0 bases, 4 bases remained unmatched. The CDR3 extends over 14 amino acids. In DNA form, the CDR3 reads TGTGCCAGCAGTATAGCGGGAAGCTCCTACGAGCAGTACTTC. Its protein product is CASSIAGSSYEQYF.

The rearrangement uses TRBV9 and TRBJ1-6, with D perhaps TRBD1 (5 bases). The CDR3 totals 15 residues. Trimming stripped 0 bases from V and 9 bases from J, with 13 bases between. CDR1 and CDR2 (germline): SGDLS, YYNGEE. CDR3 bases: TGTGCCAGCAGCGTAGATGAGGGGACGGGTTCACCCCTCCACTTT. Amino acid sequence: CASSVDEGTGSPLHF.

The rearrangement links TRBV4-3 to TRBJ2-1; 9 nucleotides match TRBD2. V gave up 4 bases and J gave up 6 bases; unmatched junction bases: 19. CDR3 length equals 19 residues. The V gene's germline CDR1 is LGHNA and CDR2 YSLEER. In nucleotides, the CDR3 is TGCGCCAGCAGCCCCTCAAGGACTAGCGTCACAACGGGGTTCAATGAGCAGTTCTTC. The encoded protein is CASSPSRTSVTTGFNEQFF.

For this clone: The same CDR3 can be traced to other DNA sequences in this sample. The chain links TRBV30 to TRBJ2-3; D is unresolved. With 1 base removed from V and 0 bases from J, the gap between germline ends came to 8 bases. This CDR3 region has 14 residues. CDR1 GTSNPN and CDR2 SVGIG come from the germline V gene (reference sequence). CDR3 bases: TGTGCCTGGAGTGGACTTTCTAGCACAGATACGCAGTATTTT. Translated: CAWSGLSSTDTQYF.

The sample holds one count of this clone. The CDR3 DNA reads TGCGCCAGCAGCCCACGGGACCCAGGGGCTGAGCCCCAGCATTTT. Translation: CASSPRDPGAEPQHF. The V and J genes are TRBV5-1 and TRBJ1-5; TRBD1 is a possible D gene (6 bases). The CDR3 is 15 amino acids. Germline lookup yields CDR1 SGHRS and CDR2 YFSETQ. Trimming removed 4 bases from V and 8 bases from J, with 19 bases in between.

The rearrangement links TRBV27 to TRBJ1-2, with D possibly TRBD1 on 5 matching bases. CDR3 length: 15 amino acids. The V gene's germline CDR1 is MNHEY and CDR2 SMNVEV (reference sequence). The ends were cut back, 5 bases at V and 5 bases at J, with 18 bases in the middle. In DNA, the CDR3 is TGTGCCAGCAGTCCGGGACTTACTCCGGGGTATGGCTACACCTTC. Its protein is CASSPGLTPGYGYTF.

This clone was detected only once. The chain is built from TRBV7-5 and TRBJ1-5. TRBV7-5 is assigned pseudogene status. The CDR3 is 17 amino acids. CDR3 loop: CARPGGQGRSLSQPQHF. Written as DNA, the CDR3 is TGTGCCAGGCCCGGCGGGCAGGGGAGGTCCCTTAGCCAGCCCCAGCATTTT.

This chain uses TRBV9 with TRBJ1-5; TRBD1 matches 11 bases. Germline-derived CDR1 and CDR2 are SGDLS and YYNGEE. The length of the CDR3 is 13 residues. The trim removed 4 bases at V and 10 bases at J, leaving 4 bases unmatched. CDR3 sequence: CASSPGQGVPQHF. CDR3 DNA sequence: TGTGCCAGCAGCCCGGGACAGGGGGTACCCCAGCATTTT.

J is TRBJ2-7 and V is TRBV6-1; 12 positions agree with TRBD2. The V and J ends lost 7 bases and 0 bases, in that order; junction bases with no gene match: 10. Germline V gene lookup returns CDR1 MNHNS and CDR2 SASEGT. The CDR3 extends over 17 amino acids. The DNA for the CDR3 is TGTGCCAGCACTGAGGGACTAGCGGGTATTAACTCCTACGAGCAGTACTTC. Protein product: CASTEGLAGINSYEQYF.